Shown below are 7 T cell receptor beta chains from a single sample sequenced in a study of cytomegalovirus exposure and HLA in healthy donors. The PCR contained 60 Vbeta and 13 Jbeta primers. Only in-frame clones appear in the TCRdb table, and some are missing; sequencing was by immunoSEQ multiplex PCR. The sample shows some 140,000 clones, roughly 80% of them seen only once. Sequenced: PBMCs. These receptors were taken from a man between 35 and 55 years old in good health and CMV-seronegative.

The table lists this clone with a count of one. V is TRBV19 and J is TRBJ1-1; TRBD1 is a possible D gene (5 bases). Germline V gene data show CDR1 as LNHDA and CDR2 as SQIVND (reference sequence). The V gene lost 7 bases and the J gene lost 5 bases, with 11 bases spanning the gap. The CDR3 contains 12 residues. The CDR3 sequence: CASMGGGTEAFF. CDR3 bases: TGTGCCAGTATGGGGGGAGGAACTGAAGCTTTCTTT. Combining the CDR3 with reference TRBV19 and TRBJ1-1 gives the whole variable domain DGGITQSPKYLFRKEGQNVTLSCEQNLNHDAMYWYRQDPGQGLRLIYYSQIVNDFQKGDIAEGYSVSREKKESFPLTVTSAQKNPTAFYLCASMGGGTEAFFGQGTRLTVV.

The chain couples TRBV7-7 to TRBJ2-5; D is uncertain. CDR1 SSHAT and CDR2 FNYEAQ come from the germline V gene (reference sequence). Trimming cost V 1 base and J 0 bases, with 6 bases left between them. CDR3 length equals 14 residues. The CDR3 nucleotides read TGTGCCAGCAGCTTAGGCAGTTACCAAGAGACCCAGTACTTC. Encoded protein: CASSLGSYQETQYF.

The chain has TRBV4-3 and TRBJ2-1, with D perhaps matching TRBD2 (6 bases). The germline gives CDR1 LGHNA, CDR2 YSLEER. The CDR3 has 16 residues. The germline V and J ends were trimmed by 4 bases and 7 bases, with 20 bases remaining between them. The CDR3 is CASSPARGLLRNEQFF. CDR3 sequence (DNA): TGCGCCAGCAGCCCAGCCCGGGGACTCCTGCGGAATGAGCAGTTCTTC.

The chain uses TRBV30 and TRBJ2-5; unclear D gene. The germline V and J ends were trimmed by 2 bases and 5 bases, with 6 bases remaining between them. In germline, CDR1 is GTSNPN, CDR2 SVGIG (reference sequence). This CDR3 contains 11 residues. This CDR3 reads CAWSSVETQYF. In nucleotides, the CDR3 is TGTGCCTGGAGTTCGGTGGAGACCCAGTACTTC.

This CDR3 reads CSVGETGQGWPQHF. CDR3 nucleotides: TGCAGCGTTGGAGAAACAGGCCAGGGGTGGCCCCAGCATTTT. The rearrangement uses TRBV29-1 and TRBJ1-5, with a possible D match to TRBD1 (6 bases). The germline gives CDR1 SQVTM, CDR2 ANQGSEA. The CDR3 has 14 amino acids. The V and J ends lost 4 bases and 9 bases respectively, with 19 bases between them.

This chain connects TRBV6-1 to TRBJ2-7, with D possibly being TRBD2 (6 bases). CDR1 is MNHNS and CDR2 is SASEGT in the germline V gene. The CDR3 sequence is 14 residues long. The germline V and J ends were trimmed by 7 bases and 0 bases, with 13 bases remaining between them. In DNA form, the CDR3 reads TGTGCCAGCATTGGGACTTGGACCTCCTACGAGCAGTACTTC. Translating it yields CASIGTWTSYEQYF.

This clone has only one observation. The chain combines TRBV5-1 with TRBJ2-1; 14 nucleotides agree with TRBD2. The germline gives CDR1 SGHRS, CDR2 YFSETQ. The CDR3 spans 16 residues. After removal of 4 bases from V and 6 bases from J, the junction contained 6 bases not matched to a gene. The CDR3 DNA follows: TGCGCCAGCAGCGGGGGGGGACTAGCGGGAGTCAATGAGCAGTTCTTC. This codes for CASSGGGLAGVNEQFF.